This T cell receptor (beta chain) came from a study of blood T cells in healthy people across ages. About the study: Researchers report that template switching captured about one barcoded beta molecule per two T cells.

Details on this clonotype: Antigen unknown.

V lost 4 bases, J lost 4 bases, and 15 bases lay in between. The CDR3 has 15 amino acids. The V gene's germline CDR1 is SGHDT and CDR2 YYEEEE. PCR was performed a second time for roughly 7 to 12 cycles using a sample-barcoded 5' primer and a J-beta primer mix. TCRdb independently ran MiXCR on the 5' RACE reads; one entry per CDR3 protein. The repertoire has about 640,000 distinct CDR3 sequences, under 70% of them found once; the top ten carry roughly 34%. Whenever a sample was processed, at least 6.5 million PBMCs were isolated. General study findings and limits: Calculation of diversity from one million T cells yielded estimates considered to be underestimates. Long-lived donors exceeded aged donors in naive CD4+ cells and diversity.

The chain couples TRBV5-6 to TRBJ2-1; maybe TRBD1 (6 bases). The sample was blood. This TCR was sampled from a man aged 55 to 70 in good health. CDR3: CASSPGQTRYNEQFF. The DNA for the CDR3 is TGTGCCAGCAGCCCGGGACAAACCAGGTACAATGAGCAGTTCTTC.